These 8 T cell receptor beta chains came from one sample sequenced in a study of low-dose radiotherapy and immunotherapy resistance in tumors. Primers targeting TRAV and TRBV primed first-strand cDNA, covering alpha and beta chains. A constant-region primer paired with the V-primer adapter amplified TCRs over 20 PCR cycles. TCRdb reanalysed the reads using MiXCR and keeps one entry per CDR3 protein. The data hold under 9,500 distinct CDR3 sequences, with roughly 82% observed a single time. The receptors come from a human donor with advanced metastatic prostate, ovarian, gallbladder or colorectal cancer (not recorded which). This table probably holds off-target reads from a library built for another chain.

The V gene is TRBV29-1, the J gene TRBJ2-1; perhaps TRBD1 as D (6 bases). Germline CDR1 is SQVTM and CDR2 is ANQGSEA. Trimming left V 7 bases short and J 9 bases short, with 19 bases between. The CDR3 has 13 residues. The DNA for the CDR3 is TGCAGCGCTGGGCAAAGACAGGAAGGTGAGCAGTTCTTC. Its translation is CSAGQRQEGEQFF.

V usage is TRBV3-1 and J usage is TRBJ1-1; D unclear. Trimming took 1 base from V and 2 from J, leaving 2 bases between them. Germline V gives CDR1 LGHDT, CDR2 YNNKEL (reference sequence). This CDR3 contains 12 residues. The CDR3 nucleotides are TGTGCCAGCAGCCAAGCCAACACTGAAGCTTTCTTT. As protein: CASSQANTEAFF.

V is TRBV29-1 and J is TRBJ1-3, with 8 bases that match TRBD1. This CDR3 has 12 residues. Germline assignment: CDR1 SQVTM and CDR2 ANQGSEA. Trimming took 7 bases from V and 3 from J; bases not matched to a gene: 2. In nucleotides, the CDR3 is TGCAGCGGTGGACAGGGTGGAAACACCATATATTTT. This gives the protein CSGGQGGNTIYF.

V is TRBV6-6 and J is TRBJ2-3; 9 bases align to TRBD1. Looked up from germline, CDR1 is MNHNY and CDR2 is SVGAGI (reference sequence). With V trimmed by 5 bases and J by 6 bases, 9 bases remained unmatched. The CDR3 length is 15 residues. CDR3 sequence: CASSRDRDQRDTQYF. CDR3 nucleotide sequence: TGTGCCAGCAGTAGGGACAGGGACCAGCGGGATACGCAGTATTTT.

The CDR3 DNA reads TGTGCCAGCAGCCAAGAAGGGGACGGGGGTGAGACCCAGTACTTC. Translation gives CASSQEGDGGETQYF. The V call is TRBV3-1, the J call TRBJ2-5, with a weak D call TRBD2 (6 bases). V was shortened by 0 bases and J by 5 bases, with 13 bases between the two germline ends. CDR1 LGHDT and CDR2 YNNKEL come from the germline V gene (reference sequence). This CDR3 comprises 15 residues.

For the CDR3, the DNA is TGTGCCAGCAGCCTCGACTATACTTTAACCGGGGAGCTGTTTTTT. Translated: CASSLDYTLTGELFF. The rearrangement links TRBV5-5 to TRBJ2-2; perhaps TRBD2 as D (5 bases). V was cut by 4 bases and J by 5 bases, with 15 bases left in between. The CDR3 has 15 amino acids. Germline V gene data show CDR1 as SGHKS and CDR2 as YYEKEE (reference sequence).

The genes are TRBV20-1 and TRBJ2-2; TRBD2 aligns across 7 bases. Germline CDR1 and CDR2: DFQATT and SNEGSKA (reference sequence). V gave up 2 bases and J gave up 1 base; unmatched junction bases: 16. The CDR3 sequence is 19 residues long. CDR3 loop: CSARPSGGISYGNTGELFF. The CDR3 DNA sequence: TGCAGTGCTAGACCGTCGGGGGGAATATCCTATGGGAACACCGGGGAGCTGTTTTTT.

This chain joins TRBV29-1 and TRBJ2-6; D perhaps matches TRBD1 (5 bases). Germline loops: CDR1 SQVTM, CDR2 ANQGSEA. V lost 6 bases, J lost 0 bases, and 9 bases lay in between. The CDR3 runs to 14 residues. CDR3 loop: CSVDDSSGANVLTF. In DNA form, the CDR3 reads TGCAGCGTCGACGACAGCTCTGGGGCCAACGTCCTGACTTTC.